These 21 T cell receptor beta chains originate from one sample sequenced in a study of blood T cell repertoires in COVID-19. Profiled with immunoSEQ multiplex PCR; TCRdb holds only in-frame clones, not every one. The top ten hold approximately 2.3% of the sample, which has 250,000 to 300,000 clones, 90% seen once. Sequencing was carried out using peripheral blood. These receptors were collected from a woman aged 55 to 70 with COVID-19, enrolled during active disease.

The chain combines TRBV4-2 with TRBJ1-1; 8 positions match TRBD1. V lost 2 bases to trimming and J lost 5 bases; unmatched junction nucleotides: 4. Germline CDR1 LGHNA, CDR2 YNFKEQ. The length of the CDR3 is 14 residues. This CDR3 reads CASSQQDRETEAFF. For the CDR3, the DNA is TGTGCCAGCAGCCAACAGGACAGGGAGACTGAAGCTTTCTTT.

The chain carries TRBV5-1 and TRBJ2-1; 8 nucleotides agree with TRBD1. The V and J ends lost 3 bases and 4 bases, in that order; junction bases with no gene match: 0. This CDR3 is 13 amino acids long. CDR1 and CDR2 (germline): SGHRS, YFSETQ. CDR3 sequence: CASSWTGYNEQFF. CDR3 coding DNA: TGCGCCAGCAGCTGGACAGGGTACAATGAGCAGTTCTTC.

The chain employs TRBV29-1 and TRBJ1-4; D ambiguous. Deletions cut 4 bases from V and 5 bases from J, with 23 bases between. Germline CDR1 reads SQVTM; CDR2 reads ANQGSEA. The CDR3 runs 17 residues. CDR3 protein: CSVGFPHRIAGNEKLFF. The CDR3 DNA sequence: TGCAGCGTTGGCTTCCCCCATCGAATAGCTGGGAATGAAAAACTGTTTTTT.

The chain is built from TRBV7-2 and TRBJ2-4, with 7 bases fitting TRBD2. Unmatched junction bases numbered 6, after V lost 5 bases and J lost 8 bases. CDR3 length equals 13 residues. From germline, CDR1 is SGHTA and CDR2 FQGNSA. The CDR3 sequence: CASSPRGRDIQYF. Written as DNA, the CDR3 is TGTGCCAGCAGCCCGCGGGGGAGGGACATTCAGTACTTC.

The chain joins TRBV4-1 to TRBJ1-3; D is possibly TRBD1 (5 bases). Per germline, CDR1 MGHRA and CDR2 YSYEKL. The V and J ends lost 3 bases and 5 bases respectively, with 17 bases between them. The CDR3 extends over 16 amino acids. CDR3 region: CASSQATERSRNTIYF. The CDR3, as DNA: TGCGCCAGCAGCCAGGCGACAGAGCGCTCGAGAAACACCATATATTTT.

V gene TRBV25-1 combines with J gene TRBJ2-7; the match to TRBD2 covers 8 bases. Germline CDR1 is MGHDK and CDR2 is SYGVNS. J was trimmed by 6 bases and V by 4 bases; bases with no gene match: 5. The CDR3 covers 13 residues. The CDR3 DNA is TGTGCCAGCAGTGTTCAGCGGGGGCGCGAGCAGTACTTC. It is translated as CASSVQRGREQYF.

This rearrangement joins TRBV3-1 (or the pseudogene TRBV3-2) to TRBJ2-5; D is possibly TRBD2 (5 bases). Germline CDR1 reads LGHDT; CDR2 reads YNNKEL (reference sequence). Trimming pared 0 bases from V and 3 bases from J, leaving 11 bases between. This CDR3 is built from 15 residues. The DNA of the CDR3 is TGTGCCAGCAGCCAAGATGAGACGGGGAAAGAGACCCAGTACTTC. Translation: CASSQDETGKETQYF.

V is TRBV2 and J is TRBJ2-3; TRBD2 aligns across 11 bases. The trim removed 5 bases at V and 2 bases at J, leaving 3 bases unmatched. Germline CDR1 reads SNHLY; CDR2 reads FYNNEI. CDR3 length: 15 residues. This CDR3 is CASSTSGGNTDTQYF. The CDR3 DNA follows: TGTGCCAGCAGTACTAGCGGGGGTAACACAGATACGCAGTATTTT.

The chain carries TRBV18 and TRBJ1-5; D may be TRBD1 (6 bases). CDR1 is KGHSH, CDR2 LQKENI, per germline. Trimming stripped 3 bases from V and 4 bases from J, with 13 bases between. This CDR3 comprises 15 residues. The CDR3 nucleotides are TGTGCCAGCTCACCGAACGACAGGTCGAATCAGCCCCAGCATTTT. Protein sequence: CASSPNDRSNQPQHF.

CDR3 sequence (DNA): TGTGCCAGCAGCCAAGTATGGGCAGGGTCCTTCTATGGCTACACCTTC. This encodes CASSQVWAGSFYGYTF. The chain uses TRBV3-1 (or the pseudogene TRBV3-2) and TRBJ1-2, with a tentative D call TRBD1 (5 bases). Germline CDR1 and CDR2: LGHDT and YNNKEL (reference sequence). The ends were cut back, 1 base at V and 4 bases at J, with 16 bases in the middle. CDR3 length: 16 residues.

The table lists this clone with a count of one. This rearrangement joins TRBV19 to TRBJ1-1; D unresolved. The CDR3 consists of 13 residues. Germline V CDR1 and CDR2: LNHDA, SQIVND (reference sequence). Trimming took 5 bases from V and 6 from J, leaving 13 bases between them. Written as DNA, the CDR3 is TGTGCCAGTAGTCTAGCTATGCGCGCTGAAGCTTTCTTT. Residues: CASSLAMRAEAFF.

The rearrangement joins TRBV18 to TRBJ1-5; a possible D gene is TRBD1 (5 bases). Germline assignment: CDR1 KGHSH and CDR2 LQKENI. This CDR3 has 14 amino acids. The germline V and J ends were trimmed by 2 bases and 4 bases, with 9 bases remaining between them. CDR3 sequence (DNA): TGTGCCAGCTCACCAGAAGGGGTGAATCAGCCCCAGCATTTT. Translated: CASSPEGVNQPQHF.

J is TRBJ2-2 and V is TRBV6-5, with a tentative D call TRBD2 (6 bases). Germline values: CDR1 MNHEY, CDR2 SVGAGI. V lost 3 bases to trimming and J lost 3 bases, with 11 bases between them. The length of the CDR3 is 15 residues. The CDR3 loop reads CASSYGGLDTGELFF. CDR3 nucleotides: TGTGCCAGCAGTTATGGGGGGTTGGACACCGGGGAGCTGTTTTTT.

The V call is TRBV5-1, the J call TRBJ2-1; 9 bases are a match to TRBD1. The CDR3 has 15 amino acids. CDR1 is SGHRS and CDR2 is YFSETQ in the germline V gene. The V and J ends lost 3 bases and 4 bases, in that order; junction bases with no gene match: 5. The CDR3 spells CASSYTGTGYNEQFF. The DNA of the CDR3 is TGCGCCAGCAGCTATACCGGGACAGGGTACAATGAGCAGTTCTTC.

The chain couples TRBV29-1 to TRBJ1-1; D is unclear. Trimming removed 7 bases at V and 3 bases at J, with 9 bases between. The CDR3 is made up of 11 amino acids. Germline V gene sequence: CDR1 SQVTM, CDR2 ANQGSEA. CDR3 coding DNA: TGCAGCGGCCGTTCGGACACTGAAGCTTTCTTT. It is translated as CSGRSDTEAFF.

The chain links TRBV18 to TRBJ2-3, with D maybe TRBD1 (7 bases). The CDR3 contains 16 residues. Germline V lookup: CDR1 KGHSH, CDR2 LQKENI. The V end was cut by 4 bases, the J end by 2 bases, with 16 bases between. Here the CDR3 reads CASSLRGDSYTDTQYF. The CDR3 DNA reads as TGTGCCAGCTCACTCAGGGGGGACAGCTACACAGATACGCAGTATTTT.

The chain employs TRBV2 and TRBJ1-5, with 7 bases matching TRBD1. Germline-derived CDR1 and CDR2 are SNHLY and FYNNEI. Unmatched junction bases numbered 13, after V lost 8 bases and J lost 3 bases. CDR3 length: 16 amino acids. CDR3 loop: CASSPERGLTNQPQHF. The CDR3 nucleotides are TGTGCCAGCTCCCCCGAAAGGGGGCTGACCAATCAGCCCCAGCATTTT.

The chain employs TRBV7-2 and TRBJ1-3, with D unresolved. The CDR3 consists of 14 residues. Per the germline V gene, CDR1 is SGHTA and CDR2 is FQGNSA. Trimming took off 2 bases at V and 8 bases at J, with 13 bases between the two ends. DNA for the CDR3: TGTGCCAGCAGCTTAACCACTGGTCTGGACACCATATATTTT. It yields the protein CASSLTTGLDTIYF.

This clone appeared a few times. The chain couples TRBV6-6 to TRBJ2-7; TRBD1 aligns across 12 bases. The CDR3 sequence is 14 residues long. Trimming cost V 6 bases and J 5 bases; bases outside gene matches: 5. Germline-derived CDR1 and CDR2 are MNHNY and SVGAGI (reference sequence). The CDR3 region is CASRTGTGGNEQYF. DNA for the CDR3: TGTGCCAGCAGGACCGGGACAGGGGGCAACGAGCAGTACTTC.

This clone appeared a single time. The rearrangement links TRBV29-1 to TRBJ1-1; D perhaps matches TRBD1 (5 bases). Germline V gene sequence: CDR1 SQVTM, CDR2 ANQGSEA. CDR3 length equals 13 residues. V lost 6 bases and J 4 bases, leaving 15 bases between the germline ends. In DNA, the CDR3 is TGCAGCGTCGCCAGGGCGGTGAGCACTGAAGCTTTCTTT. Its translation is CSVARAVSTEAFF. Filled out from reference TRBV29-1 and TRBJ1-1, the complete variable domain reads SAVISQKPSRDICQRGTSLTIQCQVDSQVTMMFWYRQQPGQSLTLIATANQGSEATYESGFVIDKFPISRPNLTFSTLTVSNMSPEDSSIYLCSVARAVSTEAFFGQGTRLTVV.

CDR3: CASSLAGTAYNSPLHF. The CDR3 DNA reads as TGCGCCAGCAGCTTGGCCGGGACAGCATATAATTCACCCCTCCACTTT. The chain combines TRBV5-1 with TRBJ1-6; 7 bases match TRBD1. The CDR3 spans 16 residues. Looked up from germline, CDR1 is SGHRS and CDR2 is YFSETQ. The V and J ends lost 0 bases and 4 bases, in that order; junction bases with no gene match: 4.